The rows below give T cell receptor beta chains drawn from one sample of a study of tumor-infiltrating lymphocytes in primary liver carcinoma. TCRdb used MiXCR to reprocess the multiplex PCR reads, holding one entry per CDR3 protein. The sample shows about 190,000 distinct CDR3 sequences, 70% to 90% of them seen only once. Material for sequencing was tumor tissue from primary liver carcinoma. These receptors all come from a man aged 40-50 years with primary liver carcinoma and hepatitis B virus infection. Both conserved end residues are part of each CDR3. The order of the fields is D gene, clone size, J gene, V gene, CDR3 protein, CDR3 DNA. A D gene is named only where the DNA matches it firmly. Only part of the rows carry a size: once, few, many, or a class if the clone is expanded.

d_gene: TRBD2
abundance: .
j_gene: TRBJ2-7
v_gene: TRBV4-2
CDR3aa: CTSSQNSPSSGRKHEQYF
CDR3nt: TGTACCAGCAGCCAAAACTCCCCGAGTAGCGGGAGAAAACACGAGCAGTACTTC

d_gene: .
abundance: .
j_gene: TRBJ2-1
v_gene: TRBV12-3/TRBV12-4
CDR3aa: CVNSVRLEGEQFF
CDR3nt: TGTGTCAACAGTGTCCGCTTAGAGGGTGAGCAGTTCTTC

d_gene: TRBD1
abundance: .
j_gene: TRBJ2-4
v_gene: TRBV6-6
CDR3aa: CASRPGQGDRSIQYF
CDR3nt: TGTGCCAGCAGGCCAGGACAGGGTGATAGGAGCATTCAGTACTTC

d_gene: .
abundance: .
j_gene: TRBJ1-2
v_gene: TRBV6-1
CDR3aa: CASIVYANYGYTF
CDR3nt: TGTGCCAGCATTGTGTATGCTAACTATGGCTACACCTTC

d_gene: TRBD2
abundance: .
j_gene: TRBJ2-3
v_gene: TRBV7-9
CDR3aa: CASKLAGTTGTQYF
CDR3nt: TGTGCCAGCAAACTAGCGGGGACCACAGGTACACAGTATTTT

d_gene: .
abundance: .
j_gene: TRBJ2-7
v_gene: TRBV6-2/TRBV6-3
CDR3aa: CASGLWAGPYEQYF
CDR3nt: TGTGCCAGCGGTCTCTGGGCGGGACCCTACGAGCAGTACTTC

d_gene: TRBD2
abundance: once
j_gene: TRBJ2-3
v_gene: TRBV6-5
CDR3aa: CDSKTEAGRLDTQYF
CDR3nt: TGTGACAGCAAAACAGAAGCGGGGAGGTTGGATACGCAGTATTTT

d_gene: .
abundance: once
j_gene: TRBJ1-5
v_gene: TRBV11-2
CDR3aa: CASSLEGGLTNQHQHF
CDR3nt: TGTGCCAGCAGCCTAGAAGGGGGACTGACGAATCAGCACCAGCATTTC

d_gene: .
abundance: .
j_gene: TRBJ1-2
v_gene: TRBV4-1
CDR3aa: CASSQSSDGYTF
CDR3nt: TGCGCCAGCAGCCAATCAAGTGATGGCTACACCTTC

d_gene: .
abundance: .
j_gene: TRBJ2-1
v_gene: TRBV11-2
CDR3aa: CASSLANRASSYNEQFF
CDR3nt: TGTGCTAGCAGCTTAGCTAACAGGGCGAGCTCATACAATGAGCAGTTCTTC

d_gene: TRBD2
abundance: few
j_gene: TRBJ2-7
v_gene: TRBV29-1
CDR3aa: CSTQGLAGDYEQYF
CDR3nt: TGCAGCACCCAGGGTCTAGCGGGAGATTACGAGCAGTACTTC

d_gene: .
abundance: once
j_gene: TRBJ2-5
v_gene: TRBV24-1
CDR3aa: CATSDARDGGQETQYF
CDR3nt: TGTGCCACCAGTGATGCCCGGGACGGGGGCCAAGAGACCCAGTATTTC

d_gene: .
abundance: .
j_gene: TRBJ2-3
v_gene: TRBV29-1
CDR3aa: CSVEDGTGITDTQFF
CDR3nt: TGCAGCGTTGAGGACGGGACCGGCATCACAGATACGCAGTTTTTT

d_gene: TRBD2
abundance: many
j_gene: TRBJ2-2
v_gene: TRBV4-3
CDR3aa: CASSQGPAGETGELFF
CDR3nt: TGCGCCAGCAGCCAAGGTCCCGCGGGAGAGACCGGGGAGCTGTTTTTT

d_gene: TRBD1
abundance: .
j_gene: TRBJ1-1
v_gene: TRBV4-1
CDR3aa: CASRSTSTGVVIDIAFF
CDR3nt: TGCGCCAGCAGGTCTACTTCCACAGGGGTTGTGATTGATATAGCTTTCTTT

d_gene: .
abundance: .
j_gene: TRBJ2-3
v_gene: TRBV11-1
CDR3aa: CANSPNGPFDTQYF
CDR3nt: TGTGCCAACAGCCCTAATGGTCCGTTTGATACGCAGTATTTT

d_gene: TRBD1
abundance: .
j_gene: TRBJ1-2
v_gene: TRBV12-3/TRBV12-4
CDR3aa: CAISFLYRGPDYGYTF
CDR3nt: TGTGCCATCAGTTTCCTCTACAGGGGACCAGACTATGGCTACACCTTC

d_gene: TRBD2
abundance: .
j_gene: TRBJ2-3
v_gene: TRBV12-3/TRBV12-4
CDR3aa: CASSKTPGLVGGPNTQYF
CDR3nt: TGTGCCAGCAGCAAAACCCCGGGACTAGTGGGAGGGCCAAATACGCAGTATTTT

d_gene: .
abundance: .
j_gene: TRBJ2-1
v_gene: TRBV29-1
CDR3aa: CSVVWAQSGGLFF
CDR3nt: TGCAGCGTTGTCTGGGCCCAGAGCGGTGGGCTGTTCTTC

d_gene: .
abundance: .
j_gene: TRBJ1-2
v_gene: TRBV4-3
CDR3aa: CASRQSPRGSYGYTF
CDR3nt: TGCGCCAGCAGGCAGAGTCCCCGGGGATCCTATGGCTACACGTTC

d_gene: .
abundance: .
j_gene: TRBJ2-1
v_gene: TRBV29-1
CDR3aa: CSGGSECEQFF
CDR3nt: TGCAGCGGGGGCTCGGAATGTGAGCAGTTCTTC

d_gene: TRBD1
abundance: .
j_gene: TRBJ2-2
v_gene: TRBV29-1
CDR3aa: CSVEGLDKVGTGDLLF
CDR3nt: TGCAGCGTTGAAGGGTTGGACAAGGTGGGCACAGGGGACCTGCTTTTT

d_gene: TRBD2
abundance: .
j_gene: TRBJ2-3
v_gene: TRBV6-5
CDR3aa: CVSSSLPLSGGTVTQYF
CDR3nt: TGTGTCAGCAGTTCACTCCCCCTAAGCGGGGGGACAGTTACTCAGTATTTT

d_gene: .
abundance: .
j_gene: TRBJ2-2
v_gene: TRBV6-5
CDR3aa: CASSSPRVSVTGELFF
CDR3nt: TGCGCCAGCAGTTCTCCAAGGGTCTCCGTCACCGGGGAGCTGTTTTTT

d_gene: .
abundance: .
j_gene: TRBJ2-7
v_gene: TRBV5-4
CDR3aa: CAGGRGAGDNEQYF
CDR3nt: TGTGCCGGCGGTCGGGGGGCGGGAGACAATGAGCAGTACTTC

d_gene: TRBD1
abundance: .
j_gene: TRBJ2-1
v_gene: TRBV30
CDR3aa: CAWSVRGQGMGIEQFF
CDR3nt: TGTGCCTGGAGTGTACGTGGACAGGGGATGGGTATTGAGCAGTTCTTC

d_gene: .
abundance: .
j_gene: TRBJ2-7
v_gene: TRBV6-5
CDR3aa: CVSSYGGRGHSYEQYF
CDR3nt: TGTGTGAGCAGTTACGGAGGCAGGGGACATAGCTACGAGCAGTACTTC

d_gene: TRBD1
abundance: .
j_gene: TRBJ2-1
v_gene: TRBV6-5
CDR3aa: CASGLQGSYNEQFF
CDR3nt: TGTGCTAGTGGTCTACAGGGGTCCTACAATGAGCAGTTCTTC

d_gene: TRBD1
abundance: few
j_gene: TRBJ2-7
v_gene: TRBV11-2
CDR3aa: CAISLRWTGENEQYF
CDR3nt: TGTGCCATCAGCTTACGATGGACAGGGGAGAATGAGCAGTACTTC

d_gene: .
abundance: .
j_gene: TRBJ1-6
v_gene: TRBV9
CDR3aa: CASSLVSNSPLHF
CDR3nt: TGTGCCAGCAGTCTGGTTTCAAATTCACCCCTCCACTTT

d_gene: .
abundance: .
j_gene: TRBJ2-5
v_gene: TRBV7-9
CDR3aa: CAGTYVETQYF
CDR3nt: TGTGCCGGCACATATGTGGAGACCCAGTACTTC

d_gene: .
abundance: .
j_gene: TRBJ1-5
v_gene: TRBV12-3/TRBV12-4
CDR3aa: CASRQAGLPDQPQHF
CDR3nt: TGTGCCAGTAGGCAGGCAGGGCTACCAGATCAGCCCCAGCATTTT

d_gene: TRBD1
abundance: .
j_gene: TRBJ2-1
v_gene: TRBV5-4
CDR3aa: CASNFDRGLSYNEQIF
CDR3nt: TGTGCCAGCAACTTTGACAGGGGGCTTTCCTACAATGAGCAGATCTTC

d_gene: TRBD1
abundance: .
j_gene: TRBJ2-1
v_gene: TRBV10-3
CDR3aa: CAIITGTGAYNEQFF
CDR3nt: TGTGCCATCATAACCGGAACAGGGGCGTACAATGAGCAGTTCTTC

d_gene: TRBD2
abundance: many
j_gene: TRBJ2-1
v_gene: TRBV6-2/TRBV6-3
CDR3aa: CASSRRTSGNNEQFF
CDR3nt: TGTGCCAGCAGTCGTCGGACTAGCGGGAACAATGAGCAGTTCTTC

d_gene: .
abundance: .
j_gene: TRBJ2-5
v_gene: TRBV5-5
CDR3aa: CTSSLSVGIQETQYF
CDR3nt: TGTACCAGCAGCTTGAGCGTTGGCATTCAAGAAACCCAGTACTTC

d_gene: .
abundance: .
j_gene: TRBJ2-1
v_gene: TRBV4-3
CDR3aa: CASNQGTHFDEQFF
CDR3nt: TGCGCCAGCAACCAAGGGACCCATTTCGACGAGCAGTTCTTC

d_gene: TRBD1
abundance: .
j_gene: TRBJ2-1
v_gene: TRBV30
CDR3aa: CAWRGTGVNERFF
CDR3nt: TGTGCCTGGAGAGGGACAGGGGTGAATGAGCGGTTCTTC

d_gene: TRBD2
abundance: .
j_gene: TRBJ2-3
v_gene: TRBV7-3
CDR3aa: CTSSLRGGRSGDTQYF
CDR3nt: TGTACCAGCAGCTTACGAGGCGGGAGGTCTGGAGATACGCAGTATTTT

d_gene: .
abundance: .
j_gene: TRBJ2-1
v_gene: TRBV5-1
CDR3aa: CASSFVGGKGDEHFF
CDR3nt: TGCGCCAGCAGCTTTGTAGGCGGGAAGGGCGATGAGCATTTCTTC